Listed here is a single TCR beta chain. This CDR3 contains 14 residues. The germline V gene encodes CDR1 LNHNV and CDR2 YYDKDF (reference sequence). Making the TCR beta cDNA relied on 5'RACE template switching with UMIs. One entry per CDR3 protein, without DNA, is what TCRdb gives after re-calling the 5' RACE reads. This sample's table reports more than 120,000 distinct CDR3 sequences. This entry comes from a study of T cells expressing NK-cell markers. Study context: It was from sorted CD3+CD56+NKG2C+, CD3+CD56+NKG2C- and CD3+CD56-NKG2C+ T cells that TCR beta repertoires came. Sequenced donors, eight in total, included seven who were HCMV-seropositive and one who was seronegative.

The sample was blood T cells: a sorted CD56 or NKG2C T cell subset, CD4+ or CD8+ T cells, or bulk PBMC T cells (not recorded which). This TCR was recovered from a man aged 18-30 years in good health. The J gene is TRBJ2-1, the V gene TRBV15; TCRdb gives TRBD2 as the D gene, but with no DNA this cannot be confirmed. The CDR3 region is CATLAGGMGNEQFF.